The sequence of this T cell receptor beta chain was determined in a study of Ad26.COV2.S vaccination and SARS-CoV-2 variants. Study as a whole: Each vaccinee took Ad26.COV2.S intramuscularly, once or twice 56 days apart.

Germline CDR1 is DFQATT and CDR2 is SNEGSKA (reference sequence). V was pared by 6 bases and J by 6 bases, with 2 bases of the junction left unmatched. The CDR3 totals 11 residues. Treatment given: roughly 20 received Ad26.COV2.S at low or high dose, single or two shots; several received placebo; per-sample allocation not given. Day 63 after the first injection of vaccine or placebo was the sampling time. Boston supplied an adult donor aged 18-55 years. An Ad26 vector was used to express Wuhan-strain SARS-CoV-2 spike as the vaccine. Study-wide findings and caveats: Individuals receiving vaccine had higher spike-specific TCR breadth than placebo recipients did.

The repertoire was sequenced with immunoSEQ multiplex PCR; TCRdb's copy has only in-frame clones and lacks some. Of about 680,000 clones listed, roughly 90% are singletons. In regard to this clone: No antigen is known for it.

This clonotype was obtained from a person between 18 and 65 years old who received the Ad26.COV2.S COVID-19 vaccine or a placebo. The chain recombines TRBV20-1 with TRBJ2-7; 10 bases map to TRBD1. Sequencing was performed on peripheral blood, taken in a trial of Ad26.COV2.S vaccine versus placebo. The CDR3 DNA reads TGCAGTGCGGGGGACAGGGGCGAGCAGTACTTC. Its protein product is CSAGDRGEQYF.